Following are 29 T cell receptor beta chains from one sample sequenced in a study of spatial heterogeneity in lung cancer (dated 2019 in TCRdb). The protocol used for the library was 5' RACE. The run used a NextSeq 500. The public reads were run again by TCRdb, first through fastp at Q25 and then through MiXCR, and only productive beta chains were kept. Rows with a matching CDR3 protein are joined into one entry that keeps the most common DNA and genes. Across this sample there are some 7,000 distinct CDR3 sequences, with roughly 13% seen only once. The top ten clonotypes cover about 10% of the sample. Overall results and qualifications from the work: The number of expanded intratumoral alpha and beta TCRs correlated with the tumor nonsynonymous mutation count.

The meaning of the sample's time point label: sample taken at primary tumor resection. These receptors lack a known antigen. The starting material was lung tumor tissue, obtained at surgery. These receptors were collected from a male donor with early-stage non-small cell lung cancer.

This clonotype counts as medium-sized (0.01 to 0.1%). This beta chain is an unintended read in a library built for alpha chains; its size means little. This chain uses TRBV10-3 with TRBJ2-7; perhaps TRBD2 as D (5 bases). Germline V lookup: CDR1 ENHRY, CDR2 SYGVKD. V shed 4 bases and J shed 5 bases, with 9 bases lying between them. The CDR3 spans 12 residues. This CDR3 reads CAISGVGNEQYF. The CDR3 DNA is TGTGCCATCAGTGGGGTCGGGAACGAGCAGTACTTC.

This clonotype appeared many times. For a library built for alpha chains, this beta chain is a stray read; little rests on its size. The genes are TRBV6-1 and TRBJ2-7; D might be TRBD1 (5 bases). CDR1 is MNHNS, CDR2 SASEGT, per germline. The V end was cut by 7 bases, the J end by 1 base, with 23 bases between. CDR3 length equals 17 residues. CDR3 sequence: CASTLNRVAGQSYEQYF. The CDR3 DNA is TGTGCCAGCACTCTCAACCGCGTGGCAGGGCAATCCTACGAGCAGTACTTC.

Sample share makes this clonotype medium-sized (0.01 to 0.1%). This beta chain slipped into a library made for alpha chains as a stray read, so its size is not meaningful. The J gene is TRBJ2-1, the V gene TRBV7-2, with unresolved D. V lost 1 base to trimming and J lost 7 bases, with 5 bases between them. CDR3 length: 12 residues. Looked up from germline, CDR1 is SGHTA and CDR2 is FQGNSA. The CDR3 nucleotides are TGTGCCAGCAGCTTAGAGCGTAATGAGCAGTTCTTC. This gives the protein CASSLERNEQFF.

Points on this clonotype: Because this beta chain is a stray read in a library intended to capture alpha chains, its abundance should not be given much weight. CDR3 DNA: TGTGCCAGCAGTTTACGGGGGAGCGCCACCTACAATGAGCAGTTCTTC. Protein sequence: CASSLRGSATYNEQFF. The chain has TRBV12-3 or TRBV12-4 and TRBJ2-1, with a tentative D call TRBD2 (6 bases). The CDR3 runs 16 residues. V was clipped by 2 bases and J by 2 bases, with 13 bases between them.

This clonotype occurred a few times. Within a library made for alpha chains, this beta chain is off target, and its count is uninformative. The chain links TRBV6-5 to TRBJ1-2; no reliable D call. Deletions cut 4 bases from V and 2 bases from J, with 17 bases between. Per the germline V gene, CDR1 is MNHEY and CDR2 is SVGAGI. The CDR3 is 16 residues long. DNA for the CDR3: TGTGCCAGCAGTTCCCCCCACGGTTCTAACAACTATGGCTACACCTTC. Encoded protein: CASSSPHGSNNYGYTF.

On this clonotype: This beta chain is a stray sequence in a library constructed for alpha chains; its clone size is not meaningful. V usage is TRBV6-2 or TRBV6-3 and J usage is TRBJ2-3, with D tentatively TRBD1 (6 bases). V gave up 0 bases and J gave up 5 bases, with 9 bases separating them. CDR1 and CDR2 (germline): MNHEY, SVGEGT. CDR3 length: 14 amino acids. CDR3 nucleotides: TGTGCCAGCAGTTACTCGACAGGAGTAGATACGCAGTATTTT. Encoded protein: CASSYSTGVDTQYF.

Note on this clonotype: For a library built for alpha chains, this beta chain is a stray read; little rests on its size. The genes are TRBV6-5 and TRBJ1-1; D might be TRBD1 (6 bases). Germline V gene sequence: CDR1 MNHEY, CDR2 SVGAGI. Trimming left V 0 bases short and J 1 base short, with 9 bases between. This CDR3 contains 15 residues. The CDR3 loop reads CASSYSGQRNTEAFF. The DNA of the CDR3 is TGTGCCAGCAGTTACTCCGGACAGAGGAACACTGAAGCTTTCTTT.

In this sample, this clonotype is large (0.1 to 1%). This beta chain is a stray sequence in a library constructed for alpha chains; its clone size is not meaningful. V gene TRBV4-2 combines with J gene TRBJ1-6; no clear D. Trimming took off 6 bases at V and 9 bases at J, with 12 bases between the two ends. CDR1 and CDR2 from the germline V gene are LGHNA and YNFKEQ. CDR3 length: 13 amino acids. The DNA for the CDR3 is TGTGCCAGCAGTTACGACTGGTCTTCACCCCTCCACTTT. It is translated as CASSYDWSSPLHF.

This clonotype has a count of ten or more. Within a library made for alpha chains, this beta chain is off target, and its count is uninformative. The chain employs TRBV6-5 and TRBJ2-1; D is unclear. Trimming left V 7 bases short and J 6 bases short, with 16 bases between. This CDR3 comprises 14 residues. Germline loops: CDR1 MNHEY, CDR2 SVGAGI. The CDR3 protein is CASTALHDSNEQFF. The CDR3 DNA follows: TGTGCCAGCACCGCTCTCCACGATTCCAATGAGCAGTTCTTC.

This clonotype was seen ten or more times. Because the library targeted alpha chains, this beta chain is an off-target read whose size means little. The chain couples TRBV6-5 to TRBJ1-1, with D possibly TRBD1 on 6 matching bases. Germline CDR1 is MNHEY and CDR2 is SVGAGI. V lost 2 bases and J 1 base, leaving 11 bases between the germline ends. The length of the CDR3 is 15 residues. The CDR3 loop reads CASSYLSRGNTEAFF. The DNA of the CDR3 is TGTGCCAGCAGTTACCTTTCCAGGGGGAACACTGAAGCTTTCTTT.

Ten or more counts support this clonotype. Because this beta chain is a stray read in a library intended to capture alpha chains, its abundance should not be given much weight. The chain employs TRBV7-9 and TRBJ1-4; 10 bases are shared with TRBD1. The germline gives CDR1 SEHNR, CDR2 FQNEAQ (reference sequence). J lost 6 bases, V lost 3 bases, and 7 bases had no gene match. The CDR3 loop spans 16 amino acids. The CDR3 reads CASSLGQGSLYEKLFF. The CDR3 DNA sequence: TGTGCCAGCAGCTTGGGACAGGGGAGTTTATATGAAAAACTGTTTTTT.

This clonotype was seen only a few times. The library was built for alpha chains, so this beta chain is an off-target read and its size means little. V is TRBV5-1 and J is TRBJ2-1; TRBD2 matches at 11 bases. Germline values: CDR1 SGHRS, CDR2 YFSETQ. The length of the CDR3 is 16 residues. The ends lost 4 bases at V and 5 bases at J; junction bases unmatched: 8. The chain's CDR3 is CASSTGLAGIDNEQFF. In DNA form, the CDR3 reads TGCGCCAGCAGCACCGGACTAGCGGGCATTGACAATGAGCAGTTCTTC.

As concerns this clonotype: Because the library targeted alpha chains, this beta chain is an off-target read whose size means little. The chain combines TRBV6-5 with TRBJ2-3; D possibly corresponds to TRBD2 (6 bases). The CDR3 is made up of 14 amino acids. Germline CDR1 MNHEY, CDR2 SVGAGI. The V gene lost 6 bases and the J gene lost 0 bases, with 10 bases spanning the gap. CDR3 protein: CASRFSGSTDTQYF. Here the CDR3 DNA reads TGTGCCAGCAGGTTTAGCGGCAGCACAGATACGCAGTATTTT.

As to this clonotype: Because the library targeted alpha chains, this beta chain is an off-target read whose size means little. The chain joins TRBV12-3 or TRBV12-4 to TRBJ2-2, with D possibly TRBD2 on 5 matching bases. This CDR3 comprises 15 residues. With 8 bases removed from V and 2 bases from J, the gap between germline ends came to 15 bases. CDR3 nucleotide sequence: TGTGCCAGCTCACGGGGTAGACTAAACACCGGGGAGCTGTTTTTT. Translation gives CASSRGRLNTGELFF.

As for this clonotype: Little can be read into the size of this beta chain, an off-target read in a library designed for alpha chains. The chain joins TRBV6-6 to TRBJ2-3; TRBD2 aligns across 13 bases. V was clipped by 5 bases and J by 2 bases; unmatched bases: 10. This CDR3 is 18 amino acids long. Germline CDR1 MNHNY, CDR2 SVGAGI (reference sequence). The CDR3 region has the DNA TGTGCCAGCAGTCGGACCCCGGGACTAGCGGGGATCACAGATACGCAGTATTTT. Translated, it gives CASSRTPGLAGITDTQYF.

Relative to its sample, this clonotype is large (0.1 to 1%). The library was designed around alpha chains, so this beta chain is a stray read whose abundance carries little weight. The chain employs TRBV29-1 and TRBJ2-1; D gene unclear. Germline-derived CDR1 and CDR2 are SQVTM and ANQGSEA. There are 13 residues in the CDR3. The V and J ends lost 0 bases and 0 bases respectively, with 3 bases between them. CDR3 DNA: TGCAGCGTTGAAGATAGCTCCTACAATGAGCAGTTCTTC. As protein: CSVEDSSYNEQFF.

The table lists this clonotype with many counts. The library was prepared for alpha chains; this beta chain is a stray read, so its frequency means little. The CDR3 sequence: CASIEMGARAEAFF. The CDR3 nucleotides are TGTGCCAGCATTGAGATGGGGGCGAGGGCTGAAGCTTTCTTT. This sequence joins TRBV5-6 and TRBJ1-1; D perhaps matches TRBD1 (6 bases). The CDR3 is 14 residues long. Germline CDR1 and CDR2: SGHDT and YYEEEE. V was clipped by 6 bases and J by 6 bases, with 18 bases between them.

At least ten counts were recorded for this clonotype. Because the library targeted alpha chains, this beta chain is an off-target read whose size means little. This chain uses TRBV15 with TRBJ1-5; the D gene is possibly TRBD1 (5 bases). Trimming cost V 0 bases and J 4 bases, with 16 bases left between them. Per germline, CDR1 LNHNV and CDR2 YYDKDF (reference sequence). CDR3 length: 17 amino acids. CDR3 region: CATSRDDPGDWNQPQHF. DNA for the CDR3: TGTGCCACCAGCAGAGATGATCCGGGGGACTGGAATCAGCCCCAGCATTTT.

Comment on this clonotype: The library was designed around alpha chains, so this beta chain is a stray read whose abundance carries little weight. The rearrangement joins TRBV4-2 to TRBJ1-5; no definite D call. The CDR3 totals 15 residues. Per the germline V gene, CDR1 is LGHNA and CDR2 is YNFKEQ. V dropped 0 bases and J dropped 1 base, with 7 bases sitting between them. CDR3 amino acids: CASSQEGYSNQPQHF. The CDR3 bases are TGTGCCAGCAGCCAAGAGGGGTACAGCAATCAGCCCCAGCATTTT.

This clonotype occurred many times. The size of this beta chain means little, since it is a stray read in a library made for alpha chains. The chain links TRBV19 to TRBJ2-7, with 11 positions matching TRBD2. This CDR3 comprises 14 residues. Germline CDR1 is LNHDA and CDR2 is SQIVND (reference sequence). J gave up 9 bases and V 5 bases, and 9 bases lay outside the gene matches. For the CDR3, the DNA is TGTGCCAGTAGTCCCGGGACTAGCGGTACGGGGCAGTACTTC. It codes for CASSPGTSGTGQYF.

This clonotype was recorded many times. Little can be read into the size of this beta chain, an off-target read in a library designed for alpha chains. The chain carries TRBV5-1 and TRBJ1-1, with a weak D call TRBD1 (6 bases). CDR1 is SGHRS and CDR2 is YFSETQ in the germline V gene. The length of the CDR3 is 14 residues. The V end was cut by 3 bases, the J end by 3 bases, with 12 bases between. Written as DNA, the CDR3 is TGCGCCAGCAGCTCGACAGGATCGGACACTGAAGCTTTCTTT. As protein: CASSSTGSDTEAFF.

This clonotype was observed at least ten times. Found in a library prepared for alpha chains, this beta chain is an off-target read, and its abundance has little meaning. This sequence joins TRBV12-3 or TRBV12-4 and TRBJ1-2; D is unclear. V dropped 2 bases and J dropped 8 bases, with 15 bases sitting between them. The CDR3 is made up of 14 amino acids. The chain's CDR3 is CASSLYGRKEGYTF. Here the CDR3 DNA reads TGTGCCAGCAGTTTATACGGAAGGAAGGAGGGCTACACCTTC.

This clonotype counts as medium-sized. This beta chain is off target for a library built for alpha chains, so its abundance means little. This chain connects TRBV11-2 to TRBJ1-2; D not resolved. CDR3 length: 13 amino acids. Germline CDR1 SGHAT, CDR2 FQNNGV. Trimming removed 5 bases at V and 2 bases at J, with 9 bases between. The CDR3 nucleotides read TGTGCCAGCAGCCCAGATTCCAACTATGGCTACACCTTC. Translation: CASSPDSNYGYTF.

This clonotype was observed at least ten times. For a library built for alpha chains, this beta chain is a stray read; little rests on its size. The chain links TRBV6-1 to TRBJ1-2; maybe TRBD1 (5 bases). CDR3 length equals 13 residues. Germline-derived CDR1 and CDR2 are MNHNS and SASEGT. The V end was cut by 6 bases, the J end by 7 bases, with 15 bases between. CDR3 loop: CASSLSGSSGYTF. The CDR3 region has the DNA TGTGCCAGCAGCCTATCAGGGTCTAGTGGCTACACCTTC.

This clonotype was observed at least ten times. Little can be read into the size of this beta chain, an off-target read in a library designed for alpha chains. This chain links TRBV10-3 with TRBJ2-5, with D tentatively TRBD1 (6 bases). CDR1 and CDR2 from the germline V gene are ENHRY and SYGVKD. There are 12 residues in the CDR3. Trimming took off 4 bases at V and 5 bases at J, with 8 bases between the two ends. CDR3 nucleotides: TGTGCCATCAGTGGGGGGCAGGAGACCCAGTACTTC. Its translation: CAISGGQETQYF.

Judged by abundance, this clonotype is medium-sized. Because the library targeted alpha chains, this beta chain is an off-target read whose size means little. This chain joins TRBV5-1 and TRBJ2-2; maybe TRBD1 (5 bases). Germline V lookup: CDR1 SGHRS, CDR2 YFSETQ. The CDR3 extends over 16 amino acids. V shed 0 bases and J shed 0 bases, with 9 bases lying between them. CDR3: CASSLEAGTNTGELFF. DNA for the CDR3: TGCGCCAGCAGCTTGGAGGCAGGGACGAACACCGGGGAGCTGTTTTTT.

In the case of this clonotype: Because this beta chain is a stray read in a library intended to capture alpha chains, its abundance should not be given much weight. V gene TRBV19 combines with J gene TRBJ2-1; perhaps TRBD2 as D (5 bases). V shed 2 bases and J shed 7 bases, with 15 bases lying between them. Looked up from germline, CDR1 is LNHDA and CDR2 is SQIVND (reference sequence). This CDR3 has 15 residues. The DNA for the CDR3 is TGTGCCAGTAGTATACAGGAGGCCGTAGTGAATGAGCAGTTCTTC. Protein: CASSIQEAVVNEQFF. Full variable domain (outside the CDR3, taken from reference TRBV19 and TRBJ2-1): DGGITQSPKYLFRKEGQNVTLSCEQNLNHDAMYWYRQDPGQGLRLIYYSQIVNDFQKGDIAEGYSVSREKKESFPLTVTSAQKNPTAFYLCASSIQEAVVNEQFFGPGTRLTVL.

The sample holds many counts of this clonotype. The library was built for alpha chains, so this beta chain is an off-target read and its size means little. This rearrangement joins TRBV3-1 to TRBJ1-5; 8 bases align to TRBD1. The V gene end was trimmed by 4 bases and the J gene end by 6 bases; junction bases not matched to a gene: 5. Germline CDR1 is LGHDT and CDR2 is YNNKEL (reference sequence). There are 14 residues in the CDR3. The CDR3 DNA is TGTGCCAGCAGCCTTCGACAGGGGATTCAGCCCCAGCATTTT. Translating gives CASSLRQGIQPQHF.

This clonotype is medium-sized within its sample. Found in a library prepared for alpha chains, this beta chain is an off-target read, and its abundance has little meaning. The CDR3 nucleotides read TGTGCCAGCAGTGAATCTAGCGGAGGCACAGATACGCAGTATTTT. Encoded protein: CASSESSGGTDTQYF. The chain couples TRBV2 to TRBJ2-3; TRBD2 agrees at 7 bases. From germline, CDR1 is SNHLY and CDR2 FYNNEI. The CDR3 is 15 amino acids. J gave up 1 base and V 2 bases, and 3 bases lay outside the gene matches.